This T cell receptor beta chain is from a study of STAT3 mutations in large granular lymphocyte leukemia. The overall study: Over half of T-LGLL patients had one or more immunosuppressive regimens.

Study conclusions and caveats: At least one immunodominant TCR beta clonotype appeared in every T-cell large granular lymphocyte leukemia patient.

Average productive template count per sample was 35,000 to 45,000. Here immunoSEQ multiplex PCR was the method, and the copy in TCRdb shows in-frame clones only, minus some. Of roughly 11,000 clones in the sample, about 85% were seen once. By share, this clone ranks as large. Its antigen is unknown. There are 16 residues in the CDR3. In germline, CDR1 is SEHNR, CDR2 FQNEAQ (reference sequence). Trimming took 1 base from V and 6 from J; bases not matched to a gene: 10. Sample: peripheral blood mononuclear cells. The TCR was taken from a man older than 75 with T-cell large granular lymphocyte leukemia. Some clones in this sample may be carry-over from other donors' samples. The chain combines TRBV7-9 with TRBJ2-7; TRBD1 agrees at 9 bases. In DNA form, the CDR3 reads TGTGCCAGCAGCTTAGTCGGGACAGGGCCCGGGCGCGAGCAGTACTTC. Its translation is CASSLVGTGPGREQYF.